One sample yielded the 24 T cell receptor beta chains listed below, sequenced in a study of long-term antiretroviral therapy in people with HIV. The run of the v3.0 immunoSEQ assay was at survey level. Here immunoSEQ multiplex PCR was the method, and the copy in TCRdb shows in-frame clones only, minus some. Here the sample spans roughly 16,000 clones, approximately 84% being singletons. The input for sequencing was unsorted PBMCs, taken 0.5 years after starting antiretroviral therapy. The receptors come from a woman between 40 and 50 years old with HIV.

This chain connects TRBV6-5 to TRBJ1-2, with D possibly being TRBD1 (6 bases). The ends were cut back, 5 bases at V and 6 bases at J, with 16 bases in the middle. This CDR3 spans 14 amino acids. The germline V gene has CDR1 MNHEY and CDR2 SVGAGI. The CDR3 spells CASSNLDRPNGYTF. The CDR3 DNA reads as TGTGCCAGCAGTAACCTGGACAGACCAAATGGCTACACCTTC.

This chain links TRBV7-2 with TRBJ2-2; the match to TRBD2 covers 7 bases. CDR1 SGHTA and CDR2 FQGNSA come from the germline V gene. V shed 1 base, J shed 1 base, and the junction held 6 bases outside the gene matches. This CDR3 has 17 amino acids. CDR3 sequence (DNA): TGTGCCAGCAGCTTAGTGGCTAGCGGCCTGAACACCGGGGAGCTGTTTTTT. Translating it yields CASSLVASGLNTGELFF.

The CDR3 nucleotides are TGTGCCAGCGTCACGCCGGAGAACACTGAAGCTTTCTTT. Its translation is CASVTPENTEAFF. The chain recombines TRBV11-2 with TRBJ1-1; no firm D call. The germline V and J ends were trimmed by 8 bases and 1 base, with 11 bases remaining between them. The V gene's germline CDR1 is SGHAT and CDR2 FQNNGV. The CDR3 is 13 residues long.

This chain uses TRBV7-2 with TRBJ2-5; tentatively, D is TRBD2 (6 bases). The germline V and J ends were trimmed by 8 bases and 2 bases, with 15 bases remaining between them. Germline loops: CDR1 SGHTA, CDR2 FQGNSA. This CDR3 is built from 14 residues. CDR3 DNA: TGTGCCAGCGCCCCGGCGGGATCACAAGAGACCCAGTACTTC. Residues: CASAPAGSQETQYF.

CDR3 sequence: CASRDSDRGSYNEQFF. The CDR3 bases are TGTGCCAGTAGGGACTCTGACAGGGGCTCCTACAATGAGCAGTTCTTC. This sequence joins TRBV19 and TRBJ2-1; TRBD1 matches 8 bases. The J segment lost 0 bases and the V segment lost 6 bases, leaving 7 bases of the junction unmatched. Per germline, CDR1 LNHDA and CDR2 SQIVND (reference sequence). The CDR3 contains 16 residues. Filled out from reference TRBV19 and TRBJ2-1, the complete variable domain reads DGGITQSPKYLFRKEGQNVTLSCEQNLNHDAMYWYRQDPGQGLRLIYYSQIVNDFQKGDIAEGYSVSREKKESFPLTVTSAQKNPTAFYLCASRDSDRGSYNEQFFGPGTRLTVL.

This chain joins TRBV28 and TRBJ1-5; TRBD1 agrees at 8 bases. The CDR3 spans 15 residues. Unmatched junction bases numbered 10, after V lost 6 bases and J lost 6 bases. Germline V gene data show CDR1 as MDHEN and CDR2 as SYDVKM. CDR3 DNA sequence: TGTGCCAGCAGCCCCCGCCAGGGGGCCCGTCAGCCCCAGCATTTT. As protein: CASSPRQGARQPQHF.

The CDR3 spells CASSEIPGGELFF. CDR3 sequence (DNA): TGTGCCAGCAGTGAAATCCCAGGGGGGGAGCTGTTTTTT. V and J are TRBV6-1 and TRBJ2-2, with D perhaps matching TRBD1 (5 bases). V was trimmed by 2 bases and J by 8 bases, leaving 9 bases between them. CDR1 and CDR2 from the germline V gene are MNHNS and SASEGT. The CDR3 is made up of 13 amino acids.

The chain has TRBV7-2 and TRBJ2-5; D remains ambiguous. The CDR3 extends over 15 amino acids. Germline CDR1 and CDR2: SGHTA and FQGNSA. V dropped 5 bases and J dropped 5 bases, with 18 bases sitting between them. CDR3 region: CASSDLGSGRETQYF. The CDR3 coding sequence is TGTGCCAGCAGCGACCTAGGGTCGGGTAGGGAGACCCAGTACTTC.

This chain connects TRBV13 to TRBJ2-2; D is uncertain. V was pared by 2 bases and J by 4 bases, with 14 bases between. Germline V gene lookup returns CDR1 PRHDT and CDR2 FYEKMQ (reference sequence). The CDR3 sequence is 16 residues long. CDR3 amino acids: CASSLFRVRATGELFF. DNA of the CDR3: TGTGCCAGCAGCTTATTCCGAGTACGGGCCACCGGGGAGCTGTTTTTT.

V is TRBV28 and J is TRBJ2-5; D unresolved. Germline CDR1 and CDR2: MDHEN and SYDVKM. Deletions cut 5 bases from V and 1 base from J, with 11 bases between. This CDR3 region has 14 residues. As DNA, the CDR3 is TGTGCCAGCAGTCTCCACTCGGTCCAAGAGACCCAGTACTTC. It encodes CASSLHSVQETQYF.

The CDR3, as DNA: TGTGCCAGCTCACCTCCAACGGACAGGGCCAACAATCAGCCCCAGCATTTT. As protein: CASSPPTDRANNQPQHF. The chain joins TRBV18 to TRBJ1-5, with 8 nucleotides matching TRBD1. The CDR3 spans 17 residues. V was clipped by 3 bases and J by 3 bases; unmatched bases: 10. The germline gives CDR1 KGHSH, CDR2 LQKENI.

The chain joins TRBV7-2 to TRBJ2-3; the match to TRBD2 covers 7 bases. CDR1 is SGHTA, CDR2 FQGNSA, per germline. The CDR3 is made up of 15 amino acids. Unmatched junction bases numbered 5, after V lost 3 bases and J lost 2 bases. CDR3 DNA: TGTGCCAGCAGCTTCGGGGGGTCCACCACAGATACGCAGTATTTT. Encoded protein: CASSFGGSTTDTQYF.

V usage is TRBV2 and J usage is TRBJ1-4; 9 bases fit TRBD1. Unmatched junction bases numbered 5, after V lost 4 bases and J lost 5 bases. CDR1 and CDR2 (germline): SNHLY, FYNNEI. The CDR3 covers 15 residues. This CDR3 reads CASSGTGVGNEKLFF. In DNA form, the CDR3 reads TGTGCCAGCAGTGGGACAGGGGTGGGGAATGAAAAACTGTTTTTT.

This chain joins TRBV18 and TRBJ2-1; 11 bases map to TRBD2. The CDR3 is made up of 13 amino acids. The V gene's germline CDR1 is KGHSH and CDR2 LQKENI. Trimming at V came to 1 base and at J to 10 bases, leaving 0 bases not matched to a gene. The DNA of the CDR3 is TGTGCCAGCTCACCACTAGCGGGAGGGGAGCAGTTCTTC. Amino acids: CASSPLAGGEQFF.

The rearrangement joins TRBV5-4 to TRBJ2-7; D may be TRBD2 (6 bases). The V end lost 2 bases, the J end lost 6 bases, and 15 bases lay between the germline ends. The CDR3 sequence is 14 residues long. From germline, CDR1 is SGHNT and CDR2 YYREEE (reference sequence). The CDR3 coding sequence is TGTGCCAGCAGCTTTTTCGGGGGAGTTGGCGAGCAGTACTTC. This gives the protein CASSFFGGVGEQYF.

The chain combines TRBV4-1 with TRBJ1-1; D is ambiguous. V was clipped by 1 base and J by 4 bases, with 13 bases between them. The CDR3 is made up of 15 amino acids. Germline V gives CDR1 MGHRA, CDR2 YSYEKL. The DNA of the CDR3 is TGCGCCAGCAGCCAAGTCTCGGCCGATGGCACTGAAGCTTTCTTT. Encoded protein: CASSQVSADGTEAFF.

This clone was found once. This chain uses TRBV5-4 with TRBJ2-5; 12 nucleotides line up with TRBD2. Germline V lookup: CDR1 SGHNT, CDR2 YYREEE (reference sequence). The CDR3 consists of 16 residues. With 1 base clipped from V and 5 bases from J, the junction kept 6 bases outside the gene matches. DNA for the CDR3: TGTGCCAGCAGCTTGAGACTAGCGGGAGAGGTGGAGACCCAGTACTTC. It specifies CASSLRLAGEVETQYF.

The V and J genes are TRBV7-9 and TRBJ2-7; D is perhaps TRBD1 (6 bases). This CDR3 contains 14 residues. Trimming removed 5 bases at V and 3 bases at J, with 14 bases between. CDR1 and CDR2 (germline): SEHNR, FQNEAQ (reference sequence). In DNA form, the CDR3 reads TGTGCCAGCAGCCCTAGGACAGATCGCTACGAGCAGTACTTC. Its protein is CASSPRTDRYEQYF.

This rearrangement joins TRBV6-6 to TRBJ1-5, with D tentatively TRBD1 (6 bases). Per the germline V gene, CDR1 is MNHNY and CDR2 is SVGAGI (reference sequence). Trimming left V 2 bases short and J 3 bases short, with 11 bases between. CDR3 length: 15 amino acids. The CDR3 is CASSYVGHLNQPQHF. CDR3 coding DNA: TGTGCCAGCAGTTACGTGGGACACCTCAATCAGCCCCAGCATTTT.

Regarding this clone: The CDR3 does not end in the conserved phenylalanine or tryptophan, so this is likely a read error. No DNA is shown, since the ends of the CDR3 on it are uncertain; the CDR3 is the one TCRdb lists. The chain joins TRBV21-1 to TRBJ1-1; TRBD1 was called by the table and not checked on the DNA. TRBV21-1 is flagged as a pseudogene. The CDR3 region is 12 residues in length, termini included. The chain's CDR3 is CASTGLVDRAPE.

This clone showed up just a few times. This sequence joins TRBV2 and TRBJ1-2; a weak D match, TRBD1 (6 bases). V dropped 2 bases and J dropped 14 bases, with 15 bases sitting between them. The germline gives CDR1 SNHLY, CDR2 FYNNEI. CDR3 length: 12 amino acids. The CDR3 sequence is CASSENRANLTF. In DNA, the CDR3 is TGTGCCAGCAGTGAAAACAGGGCGAACTTAACCTTC.

This chain uses TRBV11-2 with TRBJ1-5, with TRBD1 matching 7 bases. The V and J ends lost 1 base and 2 bases, in that order; junction bases with no gene match: 5. From germline, CDR1 is SGHAT and CDR2 FQNNGV. The CDR3 contains 16 residues. CDR3 region: CASSLGSGQGNQPQHF. The CDR3 DNA follows: TGTGCCAGCAGCTTAGGCTCCGGACAGGGCAATCAGCCCCAGCATTTT. Using reference TRBV11-2 and TRBJ1-5 for the parts outside the CDR3, the full variable domain is EAGVAQSPRYKIIEKRQSVAFWCNPISGHATLYWYQQILGQGPKLLIQFQNNGVVDDSQLPKDRFSAERLKGVDSTLKIQPAKLEDSAVYLCASSLGSGQGNQPQHFGDGTRLSIL.

The chain recombines TRBV7-6 with TRBJ2-7; D is uncertain. Per germline, CDR1 SGHVS and CDR2 FNYEAQ. The CDR3 is 14 residues long. The V and J ends lost 5 bases and 0 bases respectively, with 11 bases between them. The CDR3 DNA is TGTGCCAGCAGCCCCCCCGCGGCCTCCTACGAGCAGTACTTC. Translating it yields CASSPPAASYEQYF.

This clone occurred once. As DNA, the CDR3 is TGTGCCAGTAGTAAGGGACCGTCTAACTATGGCTACACCTTC. Protein sequence: CASSKGPSNYGYTF. This sequence joins TRBV19 and TRBJ1-2; weak D call: TRBD1 (5 bases). The CDR3 is made up of 14 amino acids. Trimming shortened V by 4 bases and J by 0 bases, and 9 bases separated the two germline ends. Germline V gene sequence: CDR1 LNHDA, CDR2 SQIVND (reference sequence). The full variable domain, in which reference TRBV19 and TRBJ1-2 provide the parts outside the CDR3, is DGGITQSPKYLFRKEGQNVTLSCEQNLNHDAMYWYRQDPGQGLRLIYYSQIVNDFQKGDIAEGYSVSREKKESFPLTVTSAQKNPTAFYLCASSKGPSNYGYTFGSGTRLTVV.